A few counts support the clone carrying this T cell receptor (beta chain). The template was genomic DNA from peripheral blood, not RNA. The data derive from a study of T cell repertoires in aging, cancer and after chemotherapy. At the level of the study: Millions of TCR reads were in the whole dataset.

Multiplex touch-down PCR with TRB-A/B primers amplified rearranged V-D-J TRB sequences. MiXCR was run by TCRdb on the multiplex PCR reads, yielding one entry per CDR3 protein. Seen here are several thousand distinct CDR3 sequences, about 35% observed once, and the top ten hold less than 55%. V lost 2 bases, J lost 5 bases, and 16 bases lay in between. CDR1 MNHEY and CDR2 SVGAGI come from the germline V gene. The CDR3 runs 16 residues. The sequence came from a human donor in good health. The V call is TRBV6-5, the J call TRBJ2-1; the D gene is possibly TRBD2 (6 bases). The sequenced material came from blood. The CDR3 loop reads CASSYGEVPGHNEQFF. CDR3 nucleotides: TGTGCCAGCAGTTACGGGGAGGTCCCGGGACACAATGAGCAGTTCTTC.